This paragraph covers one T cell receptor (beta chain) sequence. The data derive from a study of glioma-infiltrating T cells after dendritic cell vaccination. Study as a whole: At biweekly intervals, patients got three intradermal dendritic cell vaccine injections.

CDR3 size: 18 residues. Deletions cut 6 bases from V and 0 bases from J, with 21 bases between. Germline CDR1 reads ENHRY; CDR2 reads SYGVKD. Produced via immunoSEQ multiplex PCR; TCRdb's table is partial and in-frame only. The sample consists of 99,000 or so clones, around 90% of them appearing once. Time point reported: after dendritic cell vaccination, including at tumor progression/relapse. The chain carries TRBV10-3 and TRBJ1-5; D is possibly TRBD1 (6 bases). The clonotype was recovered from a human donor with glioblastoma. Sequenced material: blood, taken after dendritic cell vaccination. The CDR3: CAIRNRDTRWNSNQPQHF. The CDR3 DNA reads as TGTGCCATCAGAAACCGGGACACAAGGTGGAATAGCAATCAGCCCCAGCATTTT.